This T cell receptor beta chain was captured by sequencing in a study of T cell clonotyping in hematopoietic cell transplantation. Findings of the study overall: At the given depth, recipient repertoires were over 95% de novo clonotypes. Broader posttransplant TCR repertoire diversity was predicted by graft donor and pretransplant recipient Inverse Simpson Index values.

About this clone: Antigen: not known. One junction end disagrees with the germline gene, perhaps due to a read error.

The protocol was immunoSEQ multiplex PCR, while the TCRdb copy is restricted to in-frame clones and leaves out a portion. The sample consists of 13,000 or so clones, 72% of them appearing once. The CDR3 has 14 residues. The germline V gene encodes CDR1 MNHEY and CDR2 SMNVEV (reference sequence). The sequencing here drew on peripheral blood mononuclear cells, taken 180 days after allogeneic stem cell transplant. This sequence joins TRBV27 and TRBJ2-7, with TRBD1 identical over 8 bases. The source of this sequence is a male patient between 60 and 69 years old who had an allogeneic stem cell transplant from an unrelated donor, so the T cells may come from the graft donor. Some clones in this sample may be carry-over from other donors' samples. CDR3 in DNA: TGTGCCAGCAGTTTGCTGACAGGGGAGGACGAGCAGCACTTC. It yields the protein CASSLLTGEDEQHF.